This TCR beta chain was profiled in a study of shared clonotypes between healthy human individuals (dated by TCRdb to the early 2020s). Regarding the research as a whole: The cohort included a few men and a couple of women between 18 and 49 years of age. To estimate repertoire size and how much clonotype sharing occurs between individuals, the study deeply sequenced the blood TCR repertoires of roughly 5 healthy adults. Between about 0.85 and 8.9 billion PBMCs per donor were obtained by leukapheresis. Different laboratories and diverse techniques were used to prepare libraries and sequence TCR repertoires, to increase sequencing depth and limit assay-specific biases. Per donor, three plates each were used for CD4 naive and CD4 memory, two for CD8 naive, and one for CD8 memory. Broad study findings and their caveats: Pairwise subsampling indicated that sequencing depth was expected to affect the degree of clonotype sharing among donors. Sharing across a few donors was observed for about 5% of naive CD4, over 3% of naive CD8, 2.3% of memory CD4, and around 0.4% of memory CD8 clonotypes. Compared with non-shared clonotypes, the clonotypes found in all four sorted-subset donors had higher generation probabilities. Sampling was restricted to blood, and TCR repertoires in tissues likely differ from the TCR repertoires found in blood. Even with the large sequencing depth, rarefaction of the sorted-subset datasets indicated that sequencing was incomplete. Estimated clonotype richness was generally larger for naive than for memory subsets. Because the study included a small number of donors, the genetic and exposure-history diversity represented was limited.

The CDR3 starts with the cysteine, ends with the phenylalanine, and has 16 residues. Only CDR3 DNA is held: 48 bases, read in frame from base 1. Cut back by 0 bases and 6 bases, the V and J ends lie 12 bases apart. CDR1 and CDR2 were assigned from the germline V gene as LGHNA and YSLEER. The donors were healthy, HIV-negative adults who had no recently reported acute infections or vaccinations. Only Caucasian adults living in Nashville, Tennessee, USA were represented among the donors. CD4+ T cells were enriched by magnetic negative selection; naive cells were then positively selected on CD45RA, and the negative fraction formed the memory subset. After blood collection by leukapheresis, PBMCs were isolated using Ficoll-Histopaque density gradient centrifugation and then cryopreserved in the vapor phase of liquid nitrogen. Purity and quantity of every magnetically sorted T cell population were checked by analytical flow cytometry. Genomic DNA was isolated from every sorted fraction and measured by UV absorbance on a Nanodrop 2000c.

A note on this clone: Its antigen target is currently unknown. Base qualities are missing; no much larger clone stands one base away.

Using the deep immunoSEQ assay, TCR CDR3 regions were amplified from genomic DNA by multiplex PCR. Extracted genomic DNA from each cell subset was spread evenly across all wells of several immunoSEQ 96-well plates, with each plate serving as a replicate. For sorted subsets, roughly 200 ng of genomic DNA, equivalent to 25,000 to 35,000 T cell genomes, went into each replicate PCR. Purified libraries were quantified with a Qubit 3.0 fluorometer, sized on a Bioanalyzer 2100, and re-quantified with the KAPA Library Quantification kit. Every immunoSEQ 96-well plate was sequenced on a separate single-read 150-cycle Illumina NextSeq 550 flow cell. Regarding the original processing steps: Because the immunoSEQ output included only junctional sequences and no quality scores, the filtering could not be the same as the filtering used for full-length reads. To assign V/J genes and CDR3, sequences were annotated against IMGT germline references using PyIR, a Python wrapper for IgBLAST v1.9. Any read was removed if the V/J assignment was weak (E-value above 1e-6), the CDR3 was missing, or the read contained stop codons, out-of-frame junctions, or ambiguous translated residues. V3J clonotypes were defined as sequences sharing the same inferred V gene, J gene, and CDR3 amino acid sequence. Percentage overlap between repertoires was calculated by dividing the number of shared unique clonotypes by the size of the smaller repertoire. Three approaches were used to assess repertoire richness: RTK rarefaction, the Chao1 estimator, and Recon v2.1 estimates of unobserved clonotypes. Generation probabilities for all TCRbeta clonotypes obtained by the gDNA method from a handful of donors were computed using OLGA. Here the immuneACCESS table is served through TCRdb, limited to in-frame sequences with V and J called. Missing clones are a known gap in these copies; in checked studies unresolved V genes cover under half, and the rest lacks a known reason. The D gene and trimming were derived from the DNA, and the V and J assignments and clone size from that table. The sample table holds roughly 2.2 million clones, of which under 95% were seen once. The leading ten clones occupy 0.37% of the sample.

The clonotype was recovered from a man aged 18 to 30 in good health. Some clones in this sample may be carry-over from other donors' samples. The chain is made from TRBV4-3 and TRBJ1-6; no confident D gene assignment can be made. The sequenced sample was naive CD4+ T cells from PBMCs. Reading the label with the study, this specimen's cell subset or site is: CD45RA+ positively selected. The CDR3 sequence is CASSQDRPASNSPLHF. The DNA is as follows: TGCGCCAGCAGCCAAGATAGGCCAGCGAGTAATTCACCCCTCCACTTT.